The 6 T cell receptor beta chains listed next were all sequenced from one sample in a study of blood T cell repertoires in COVID-19. The data were produced by immunoSEQ multiplex PCR, yet TCRdb's version contains in-frame clones alone and is incomplete. Altogether around 290,000 clones are present, roughly 91% being singletons, with the ten largest covering approximately 4.6%. What was sequenced was peripheral blood. The receptors were gathered from a man between 35 and 55 years old with acute or convalescent COVID-19.

The chain has TRBV11-2 and TRBJ1-2; D remains ambiguous. V lost 0 bases to trimming and J lost 8 bases, with 13 bases between them. There are 14 residues in the CDR3. The germline CDR1 and CDR2 sequences are SGHAT and FQNNGV. Here the CDR3 DNA reads TGTGCCAGCAGCTTAGATATTGGGAGGAGCGGCTACACCTTC. It codes for CASSLDIGRSGYTF.

The rearrangement uses TRBV7-6 and TRBJ2-1, with 8 bases that match TRBD2. The V segment lost 1 base and the J segment 8 bases; nucleotides outside the gene matches: 10. Germline values: CDR1 SGHVS, CDR2 FNYEAQ. The CDR3 totals 16 residues. The CDR3 DNA follows: TGTGCCAGCAGCTTAGGGACCGGGGGGGCCGAGGATGAGCAGTTCTTC. Translated, it gives CASSLGTGGAEDEQFF.

This clone has a single count. This sequence joins TRBV11-2 and TRBJ1-1; 8 bases align to TRBD1. V dropped 3 bases and J dropped 5; count of bases not matched to a gene: 8. CDR1 and CDR2 (germline): SGHAT, FQNNGV. This CDR3 comprises 15 residues. CDR3 coding DNA: TGTGCCAGCAGCTTCAACCGACAGGGGTTGACTGAAGCTTTCTTT. Protein: CASSFNRQGLTEAFF.

The chain combines TRBV5-4 with TRBJ1-1, with 10 bases matching TRBD1. The J segment lost 5 bases and the V segment lost 5 bases, leaving 9 bases of the junction unmatched. Germline CDR1 reads SGHNT; CDR2 reads YYREEE (reference sequence). This CDR3 is 15 amino acids long. The DNA of the CDR3 is TGTGCCAGCAGTCTCGTGGACAGGGGGGGGACTGAAGCTTTCTTT. This codes for CASSLVDRGGTEAFF.

The rearrangement joins TRBV6-5 to TRBJ1-6; D uncertain. Per germline, CDR1 MNHEY and CDR2 SVGAGI. Trimming removed 2 bases at V and 10 bases at J, with 12 bases between. The CDR3 contains 14 residues. The CDR3 DNA reads TGTGCCAGCAGTTACAACAGTCGAAGATCACCCCTCCACTTT. Protein sequence: CASSYNSRRSPLHF.

The chain has TRBV24-1 and TRBJ2-7; 8 bases align to TRBD1. Trimming took 4 bases from V and 2 from J; bases not matched to a gene: 3. Germline-derived CDR1 and CDR2 are KGHDR and SFDVKD. The CDR3 contains 14 residues. CDR3 amino acids: CATSEDRVPYEQYF. Written as DNA, the CDR3 is TGTGCCACCAGTGAGGACAGGGTGCCCTACGAGCAGTACTTC.